What follows is one TCR beta chain and its context. The target antigen is unknown. Genomic DNA acted as the template from which TCR beta VDJ combination and CDR3 sequence profiling were carried out. From the reads, TCRdb called clonotypes with MiXCR, one entry per CDR3 protein. The sample lists 200,000 to 300,000 distinct CDR3 sequences, around 46% seen once, with under 9% in the top ten. Trimming took off 5 bases at V and 4 bases at J, with 13 bases between the two ends. This CDR3 is 14 amino acids long. The germline V gene encodes CDR1 LNHNV and CDR2 YYDKDF (reference sequence). Individuals selected for sequencing had exhibited CD8+CD57+ cell expansion on flow cytometry. Among the patients, all had severe acquired aplastic anemia. Patient blood was sampled before any therapy had been received. The sample comes from a study of CD8+CD57+ T cells in acquired aplastic anemia. Study-wide context: An average of roughly 2.9 ug of DNA was obtained from sorted CD4+ and CD8+ cells.

Study-level findings and limits: No significant difference in CD8+ Simpson's diversity was found between patients and controls.

The chain joins TRBV15 to TRBJ2-3; D remains ambiguous. The TCR comes from a human donor with aplastic anemia. Sequenced sample: sorted CD4+, CD8+, or CD8+CD57+ T cells (not recorded which) from PBMCs. CDR3 in amino acids: CATSGPLGADTQYF. In DNA form, the CDR3 reads TGTGCCACCAGCGGGCCCCTTGGTGCAGATACGCAGTATTTT.